Listed below are T cell receptor beta chains from one sample, sequenced in a study of blood T cells in healthy people across ages. From the 5' RACE reads, TCRdb called clonotypes with MiXCR, one entry per CDR3 protein. The data contain about 640,000 distinct CDR3 sequences, roughly 58% of them singletons. The sample was blood. These receptors all come from a man aged 55 to 70 in good health. Each CDR3 is given with its conserved first and last residue. Each record gives: clone size, J gene, D gene, V gene, CDR3 DNA, CDR3 protein. The D gene is left open where the match is weak. Some rows mark clone size as missing; the rest say once, few, many or name a class of expanded clone.

abundance: -; j_gene: TRBJ2-5; d_gene: -; v_gene: TRBV7-8; CDR3nt: TGTGCCAGCAGCCGCTCGCGTGACAGGAGGGAGACCCAGTACTTC; CDR3aa: CASSRSRDRRETQYF
abundance: -; j_gene: TRBJ1-4; d_gene: -; v_gene: TRBV20-1; CDR3nt: TGCAGTGCTAGTAAGCAACCCGATAATGAAAAACTGTTTTTT; CDR3aa: CSASKQPDNEKLFF
abundance: few; j_gene: TRBJ2-1; d_gene: TRBD2; v_gene: TRBV4-1; CDR3nt: TGCGCCAGCAGCCTCCGACTAGCGGGGGGGCCGAGGTCCTACAATGAGCAGTTCTTC; CDR3aa: CASSLRLAGGPRSYNEQFF
abundance: -; j_gene: TRBJ2-3; d_gene: -; v_gene: TRBV6-5; CDR3nt: TGTGCCAGCAGCCACCTCGGAGATACGCAGTATTTT; CDR3aa: CASSHLGDTQYF
abundance: few; j_gene: TRBJ2-7; d_gene: -; v_gene: TRBV21-1; CDR3nt: TGTGCCAGCAGCAATCGGGACAGGGTGGCCTACGAGCAGTACTTC; CDR3aa: CASSNRDRVAYEQYF
abundance: -; j_gene: TRBJ2-5; d_gene: -; v_gene: TRBV7-2; CDR3nt: TGTGCCAGCAGCTTAATGAAGCAAGAGACCCAGTACTTC; CDR3aa: CASSLMKQETQYF
abundance: -; j_gene: TRBJ2-3; d_gene: -; v_gene: TRBV12-3/TRBV12-4; CDR3nt: TGTGCCAGCCGGTTCCCTAGCACAGATACGCAGTATTTT; CDR3aa: CASRFPSTDTQYF
abundance: -; j_gene: TRBJ2-7; d_gene: -; v_gene: TRBV18; CDR3nt: TGTGCCAGCTCACCTCCGACAGGCCTCTCCTACGAGCAGTACTTC; CDR3aa: CASSPPTGLSYEQYF
abundance: few; j_gene: TRBJ2-5; d_gene: -; v_gene: TRBV5-6; CDR3nt: TGTGCCAGCAGCTTGTTCGGGACGGGGGCGGAAGAGACCCAGTACTTC; CDR3aa: CASSLFGTGAEETQYF
abundance: once; j_gene: TRBJ1-5; d_gene: TRBD1; v_gene: TRBV20-1; CDR3nt: TGCAGTGCTGTGGACAGGGCTAGCAATCAGCCCCAGCATTTT; CDR3aa: CSAVDRASNQPQHF
abundance: -; j_gene: TRBJ1-5; d_gene: -; v_gene: TRBV20-1; CDR3nt: TGCAGTGCTAGTGGTTCCACGGCCGGCAATCAGCCCCAGCATTTT; CDR3aa: CSASGSTAGNQPQHF
abundance: few; j_gene: TRBJ2-3; d_gene: TRBD2; v_gene: TRBV5-1; CDR3nt: TGCGCCAGCAGTCGGGGGGGCAGAGATTCAGATACGCAGTATTTT; CDR3aa: CASSRGGRDSDTQYF
abundance: -; j_gene: TRBJ2-5; d_gene: -; v_gene: TRBV3-1; CDR3nt: TGTGCCAGCAGCCAAGGCAGGGGCACCCATGAGCAGTACTTC; CDR3aa: CASSQGRGTHEQYF
abundance: -; j_gene: TRBJ2-5; d_gene: -; v_gene: TRBV2; CDR3nt: TGTGCCAGCAGCCAATTATCAGGGGTCCAAGAGACCCAGTACTTC; CDR3aa: CASSQLSGVQETQYF
abundance: -; j_gene: TRBJ2-3; d_gene: TRBD2; v_gene: TRBV3-1; CDR3nt: TGTGCCAGCAGCCAACAAGCGGGGGGATTGGATACGCAGTATTTT; CDR3aa: CASSQQAGGLDTQYF
abundance: -; j_gene: TRBJ2-4; d_gene: -; v_gene: TRBV18; CDR3nt: TGTGCCAGCTCACCCCTGGACTTCAGCACATCCAAAAACATTCAGTACTTC; CDR3aa: CASSPLDFSTSKNIQYF
abundance: few; j_gene: TRBJ2-5; d_gene: -; v_gene: TRBV11-2; CDR3nt: TGTGCCAGCAGCCCCCAGGGCCGGGGCCAAGAGACCCAGTACTTC; CDR3aa: CASSPQGRGQETQYF
abundance: -; j_gene: TRBJ1-2; d_gene: -; v_gene: TRBV12-3/TRBV12-4; CDR3nt: TGTGCCAGCAGCACGTCAGAGGGGTTTAGGCGTAAAGGCTACACCTTC; CDR3aa: CASSTSEGFRRKGYTF
abundance: -; j_gene: TRBJ2-5; d_gene: -; v_gene: TRBV10-3; CDR3nt: TGTGCCATCAGTGAGCCGTCAGGGAGTACCCAGTACTTC; CDR3aa: CAISEPSGSTQYF
abundance: -; j_gene: TRBJ1-2; d_gene: TRBD1; v_gene: TRBV28; CDR3nt: TGTGCCAGCAGCTCATCCCTCGCCGGGACAGGGATTAATGGCTACACCTTC; CDR3aa: CASSSSLAGTGINGYTF